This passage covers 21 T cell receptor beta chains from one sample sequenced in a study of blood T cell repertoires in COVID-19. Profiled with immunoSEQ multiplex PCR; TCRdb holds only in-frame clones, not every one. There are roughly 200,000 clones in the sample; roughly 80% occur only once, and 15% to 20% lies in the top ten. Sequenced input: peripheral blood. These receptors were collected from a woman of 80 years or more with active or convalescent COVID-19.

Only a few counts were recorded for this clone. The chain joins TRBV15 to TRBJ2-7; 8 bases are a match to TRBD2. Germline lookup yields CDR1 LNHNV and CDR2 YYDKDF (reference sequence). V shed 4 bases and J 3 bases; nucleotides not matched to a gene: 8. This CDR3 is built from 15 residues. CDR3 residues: CATSTPGLGGYEQYF. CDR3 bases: TGTGCCACCAGCACCCCGGGACTAGGAGGCTACGAGCAGTACTTC. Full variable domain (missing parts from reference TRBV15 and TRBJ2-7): DAMVIQNPRYQVTQFGKPVTLSCSQTLNHNVMYWYQQKSSQAPKLLFHYYDKDFNNEADTPDNFQSRRPNTSFCFLDIRSPGLGDTAMYLCATSTPGLGGYEQYFGPGTRLTVT.

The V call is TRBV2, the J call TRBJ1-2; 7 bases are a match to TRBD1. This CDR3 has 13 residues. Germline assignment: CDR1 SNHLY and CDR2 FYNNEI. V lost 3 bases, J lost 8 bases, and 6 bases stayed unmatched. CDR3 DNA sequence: TGTGCCAGCAGTGACAGGAACAGGGGCGGCTACACCTTC. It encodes CASSDRNRGGYTF.

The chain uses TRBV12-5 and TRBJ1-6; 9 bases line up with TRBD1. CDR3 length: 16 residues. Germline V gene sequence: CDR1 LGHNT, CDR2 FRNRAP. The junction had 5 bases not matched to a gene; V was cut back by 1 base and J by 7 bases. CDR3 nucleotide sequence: TGTGCTAGTGGTTTGGGCACCGGGACAGGGAATTCACCCCTCCACTTT. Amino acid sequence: CASGLGTGTGNSPLHF.

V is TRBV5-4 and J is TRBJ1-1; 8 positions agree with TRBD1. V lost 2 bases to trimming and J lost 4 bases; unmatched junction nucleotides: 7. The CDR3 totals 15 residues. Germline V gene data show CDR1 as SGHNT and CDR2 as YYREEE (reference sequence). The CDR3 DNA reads TGTGCCAGCAGCTTTACGGACAGGGCTCGCACTGAAGCTTTCTTT. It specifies CASSFTDRARTEAFF.

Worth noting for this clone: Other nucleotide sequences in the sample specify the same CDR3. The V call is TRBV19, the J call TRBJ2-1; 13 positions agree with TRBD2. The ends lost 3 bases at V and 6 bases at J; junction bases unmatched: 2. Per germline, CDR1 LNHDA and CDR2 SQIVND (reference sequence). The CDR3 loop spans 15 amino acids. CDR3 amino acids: CASSITSGRGNEQFF. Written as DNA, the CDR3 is TGTGCCAGTAGTATTACTAGCGGGAGGGGCAATGAGCAGTTCTTC.

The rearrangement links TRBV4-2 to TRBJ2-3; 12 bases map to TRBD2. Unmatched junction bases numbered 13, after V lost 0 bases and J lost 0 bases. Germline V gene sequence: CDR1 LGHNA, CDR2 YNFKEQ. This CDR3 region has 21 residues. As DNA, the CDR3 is TGTGCCAGCAGCCAAGAGGCGGCGACTAGCGGGAGAGTAACTAGCACAGATACGCAGTATTTT. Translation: CASSQEAATSGRVTSTDTQYF.

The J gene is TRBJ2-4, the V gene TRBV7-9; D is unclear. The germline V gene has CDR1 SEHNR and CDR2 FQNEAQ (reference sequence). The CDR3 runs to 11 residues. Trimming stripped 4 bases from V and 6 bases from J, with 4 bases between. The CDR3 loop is CASSSGNIQYF. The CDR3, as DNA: TGTGCCAGCAGCTCGGGAAACATTCAGTACTTC.

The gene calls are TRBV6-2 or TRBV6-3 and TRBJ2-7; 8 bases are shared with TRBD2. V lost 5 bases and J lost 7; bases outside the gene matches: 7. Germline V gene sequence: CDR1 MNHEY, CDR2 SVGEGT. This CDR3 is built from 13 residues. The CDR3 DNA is TGTGCCAGCAGTACCTTAGCGGGACGGGAGCAGTACTTC. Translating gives CASSTLAGREQYF.

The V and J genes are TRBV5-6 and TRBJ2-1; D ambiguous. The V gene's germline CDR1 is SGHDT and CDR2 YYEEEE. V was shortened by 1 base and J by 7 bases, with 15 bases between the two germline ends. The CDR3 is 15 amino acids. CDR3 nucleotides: TGTGCCAGCAGCTTGTACATGGTAGCTCAAAATGAGCAGTTCTTC. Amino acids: CASSLYMVAQNEQFF.

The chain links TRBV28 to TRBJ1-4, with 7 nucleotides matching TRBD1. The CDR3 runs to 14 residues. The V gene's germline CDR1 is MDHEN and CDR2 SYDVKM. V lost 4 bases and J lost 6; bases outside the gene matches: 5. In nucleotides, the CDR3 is TGTGCCAGCAGTTCTGACAGGGTAGATGAAAAACTGTTTTTT. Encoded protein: CASSSDRVDEKLFF.

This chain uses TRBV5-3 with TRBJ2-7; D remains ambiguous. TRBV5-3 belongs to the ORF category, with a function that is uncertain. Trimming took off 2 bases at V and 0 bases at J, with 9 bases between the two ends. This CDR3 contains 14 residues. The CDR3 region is CARSFWQASYEQYF. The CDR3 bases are TGTGCCAGAAGCTTTTGGCAGGCCTCCTACGAGCAGTACTTC.

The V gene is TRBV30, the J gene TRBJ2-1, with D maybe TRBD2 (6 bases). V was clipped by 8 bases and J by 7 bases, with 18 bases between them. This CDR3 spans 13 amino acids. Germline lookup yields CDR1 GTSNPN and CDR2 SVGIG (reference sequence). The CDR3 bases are TGTGCCGGCGGAGAGGCGGCGGGAAATGAGCAGTTCTTC. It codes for CAGGEAAGNEQFF.

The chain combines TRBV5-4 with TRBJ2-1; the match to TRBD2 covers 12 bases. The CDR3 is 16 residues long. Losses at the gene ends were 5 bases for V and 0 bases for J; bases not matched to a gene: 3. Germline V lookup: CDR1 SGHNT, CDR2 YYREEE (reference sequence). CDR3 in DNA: TGTGCCAGCAGATCTAGCGGGGGGGCCTCCTACAATGAGCAGTTCTTC. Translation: CASRSSGGASYNEQFF.

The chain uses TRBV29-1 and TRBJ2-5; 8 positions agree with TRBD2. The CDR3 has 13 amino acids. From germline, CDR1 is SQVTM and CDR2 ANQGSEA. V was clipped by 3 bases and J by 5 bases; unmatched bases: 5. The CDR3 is CSVDGGGRETQYF. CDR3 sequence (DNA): TGCAGCGTTGATGGCGGGGGGCGTGAGACCCAGTACTTC.

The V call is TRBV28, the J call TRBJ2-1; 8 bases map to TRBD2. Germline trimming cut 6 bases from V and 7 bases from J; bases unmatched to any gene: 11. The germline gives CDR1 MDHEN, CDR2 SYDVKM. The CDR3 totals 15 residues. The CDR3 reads CASSRPGGALNEQFF. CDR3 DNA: TGTGCCAGCAGCCGCCCCGGGGGGGCTTTGAATGAGCAGTTCTTC.

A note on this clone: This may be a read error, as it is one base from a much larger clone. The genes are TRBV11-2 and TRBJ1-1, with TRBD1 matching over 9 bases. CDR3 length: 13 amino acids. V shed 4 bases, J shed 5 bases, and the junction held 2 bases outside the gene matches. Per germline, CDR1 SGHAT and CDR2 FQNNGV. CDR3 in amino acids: CASSSDRGTEAFF. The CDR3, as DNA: TGTGCCAGCAGCTCCGACAGGGGGACTGAAGCTTTCTTT.

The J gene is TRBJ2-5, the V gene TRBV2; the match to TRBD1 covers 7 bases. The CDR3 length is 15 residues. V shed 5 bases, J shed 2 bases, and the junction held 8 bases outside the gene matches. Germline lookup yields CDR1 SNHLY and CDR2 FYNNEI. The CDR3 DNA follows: TGTGCCAGCAGTCCTTGGACAGGCCCGCAAGAGACCCAGTACTTC. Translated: CASSPWTGPQETQYF.

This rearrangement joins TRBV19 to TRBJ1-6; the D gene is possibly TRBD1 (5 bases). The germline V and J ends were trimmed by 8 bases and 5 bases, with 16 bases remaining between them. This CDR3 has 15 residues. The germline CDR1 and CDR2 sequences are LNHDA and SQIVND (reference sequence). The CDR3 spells CASDGRRAHNSPLHF. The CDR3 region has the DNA TGTGCCAGTGATGGCCGCAGGGCACATAATTCACCCCTCCACTTT.

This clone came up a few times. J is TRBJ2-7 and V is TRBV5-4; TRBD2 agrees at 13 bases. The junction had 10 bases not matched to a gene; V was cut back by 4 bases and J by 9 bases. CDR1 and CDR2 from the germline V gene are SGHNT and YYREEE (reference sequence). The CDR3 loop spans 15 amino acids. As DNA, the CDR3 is TGTGCCAGCAGCACCAGACTAGCGGGAGGTGTGGGGCAGTACTTC. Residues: CASSTRLAGGVGQYF.

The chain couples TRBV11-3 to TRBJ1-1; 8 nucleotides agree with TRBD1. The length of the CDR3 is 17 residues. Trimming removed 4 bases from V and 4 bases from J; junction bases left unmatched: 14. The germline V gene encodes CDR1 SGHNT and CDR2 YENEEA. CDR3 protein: CASSSQRDRSLGTEAFF. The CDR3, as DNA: TGTGCCAGCAGCTCTCAGAGGGACAGGTCCCTGGGCACTGAAGCTTTCTTT.

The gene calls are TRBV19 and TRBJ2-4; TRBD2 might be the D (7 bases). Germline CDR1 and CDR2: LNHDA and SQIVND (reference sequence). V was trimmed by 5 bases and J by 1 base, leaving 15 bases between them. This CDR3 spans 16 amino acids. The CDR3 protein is CASSEMGGAAKNIQYF. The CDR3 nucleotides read TGTGCCAGTAGTGAGATGGGGGGGGCTGCCAAAAACATTCAGTACTTC.